One and the same sample provided the 18 T cell receptor beta chains below, sequenced in a study of T cell clonality in common variable immunodeficiency. Clones were sequenced by immunoSEQ multiplex PCR, and TCRdb holds only the in-frame ones, with some missing. The sample includes 40,000 to 45,000 clones, none of them occurring once. What was sequenced was peripheral blood mononuclear cells. Receptors originate from a person aged 18 to 75 in good health.

Ten or more counts support this clone. The CDR3 end falls 3 residues outside the read, so it is completed with the germline J gene. The chain combines TRBV5-1 with TRBJ1-6; tentative D call: TRBD1 (5 bases). This CDR3 is built from 16 residues. Germline lookup yields CDR1 SGHRS and CDR2 YFSETQ. Trimming took off 0 bases at V and 7 bases at J, with 14 bases between the two ends. CDR3: CASSLVGQGTNSPLHF. The covered CDR3 bases are TGCGCCAGCAGCTTGGTCGGCCAGGGAACCAATTCACCC. The entire variable domain, with the rest obtained from reference TRBV5-1 and TRBJ1-6, is as follows: KAGVTQTPRYLIKTRGQQVTLSCSPISGHRSVSWYQQTPGQGLQFLFEYFSETQRNKGNFPGRFSGRQFSNSRSEMNVSTLELGDSALYLCASSLVGQGTNSPLHFGNGTRLTVT.

In its sample, this clone was seen many times. The CDR3 end is not reached by the read, which stops 3 residues before it; the germline J gene fills it in. The chain couples TRBV9 to TRBJ2-3; 10 nucleotides align to TRBD2. The CDR3 totals 16 residues. From germline, CDR1 is SGDLS and CDR2 YYNGEE. V was pared by 0 bases and J by 5 bases, with 6 bases of the junction left unmatched. The DNA read from the CDR3 is TGTGCCAGCAGCGTAGCAGCGGGAGGGCCTGTAGATACG. Protein: CASSVAAGGPVDT. The whole CDR3 sequence is CASSVAAGGPVDTQYF.

This clone has at least ten counts. The read terminates 3 residues before the CDR3 end, so the remaining end is supplied by the germline J gene. This chain connects TRBV5-4 to TRBJ2-6, with a possible D match to TRBD1 (6 bases). The ends were cut back, 4 bases at V and 2 bases at J, with 10 bases in the middle. The CDR3 spans 15 residues. Germline V gives CDR1 SGHNT, CDR2 YYREEE (reference sequence). The CDR3 here is CASSAPGAGANVLTF. The sequenced CDR3 bases are TGTGCCAGCAGCGCCCCAGGGGCTGGGGCCAACGTC.

This clone has a count of ten or more. Read coverage stops 3 residues before the CDR3 terminus; the germline J gene supplies the remainder. The chain has TRBV29-1 and TRBJ2-7, with a possible D match to TRBD1 (5 bases). The CDR3 consists of 12 residues. Germline values: CDR1 SQVTM, CDR2 ANQGSEA. The germline V and J ends were trimmed by 7 bases and 0 bases, with 10 bases remaining between them. The DNA read from the CDR3 is TGCAGCGCAGGGATGAGCTCCTACGAG. Translating it yields CSAGMSSYE. The entire CDR3 protein is CSAGMSSYEQYF.

In this sample, this clone turned up many times. The read terminates 3 residues ahead of where the CDR3 ends, so the germline J gene completes it. The chain employs TRBV10-1 and TRBJ2-7; D possibly corresponds to TRBD1 (6 bases). Trimming pared 3 bases from V and 5 bases from J, leaving 14 bases between. This CDR3 is 14 amino acids long. Germline CDR1 is WNHNN and CDR2 is SYGVQD (reference sequence). CDR3 sequence: CASSENRDNNEQYF. The covered CDR3 bases are TGCGCCAGCAGTGAAAACCGGGACAATAACGAG.

This clone was picked up many times. The CDR3 is cut off 3 residues early in the read; its end comes from the germline J gene. The chain has TRBV7-6 and TRBJ1-2, with 9 bases identical to TRBD1. The ends lost 4 bases at V and 5 bases at J; junction bases unmatched: 11. Germline V gene data show CDR1 as SGHVS and CDR2 as FNYEAQ. This CDR3 has 16 residues. The CDR3 bases that were read are TGTGCCAGCAGCTCCTCCCCGGGACAGGGTTCTTATGGC. This translates into CASSSSPGQGSYG. The CDR3 reads in full as CASSSSPGQGSYGYTF.

This clone appeared many times. The read terminates 3 residues ahead of where the CDR3 ends, so the germline J gene completes it. The rearrangement joins TRBV29-1 to TRBJ2-7; D perhaps matches TRBD1 (6 bases). V was pared by 1 base and J by 5 bases, with 9 bases between. This CDR3 region has 12 residues. The germline gives CDR1 SQVTM, CDR2 ANQGSEA. This chain's CDR3 is CSVEGQVHEQYF. The CDR3 bases that were read are TGCAGCGTTGAAGGACAGGTCCACGAG.

As for this clone: The CDR3 is cut off 3 residues early in the read; its end comes from the germline J gene. The chain employs TRBV7-9 and TRBJ1-1; TRBD1 matches at 7 bases. Germline-derived CDR1 and CDR2 are SEHNR and FQNEAQ (reference sequence). V shed 5 bases and J 3 bases; nucleotides not matched to a gene: 6. CDR3 length equals 14 residues. The part of the CDR3 DNA that was read is TGTGCCAGCAGCAACAGGGGTGTGGACACTGAA. Protein product: CASSNRGVDTE. The CDR3, in full, reads CASSNRGVDTEAFF.

This clone has a count of ten or more. The CDR3 end falls 3 residues outside the read, so it is completed with the germline J gene. V gene TRBV10-3 combines with J gene TRBJ2-4, with a possible D match to TRBD1 (6 bases). The CDR3 covers 14 residues. CDR1 and CDR2 from the germline V gene are ENHRY and SYGVKD. The ends were cut back, 0 bases at V and 8 bases at J, with 11 bases in the middle. CDR3 region: CAISESTGPDIQYF. The sequenced part of the CDR3 DNA is TGTGCCATCAGTGAGTCGACAGGTCCTGACATT.

This clone showed up many times. Read coverage stops 3 residues before the CDR3 terminus; the germline J gene supplies the remainder. This rearrangement joins TRBV20-1 to TRBJ2-1, with 7 bases identical to TRBD2. Per germline, CDR1 DFQATT and CDR2 SNEGSKA (reference sequence). V trimming: 6 bases; J trimming: 3 bases; junction bases outside the gene matches: 14. This CDR3 is 16 amino acids long. CDR3 DNA (partial): TGCAGTGCAACCGCTAGCGGCCATAAATTCTACAATGAG. Its translation is CSATASGHKFYNE. The CDR3, in full, reads CSATASGHKFYNEQFF.

CDR3 protein: CASSGGSQETQYF. The part of the CDR3 DNA that was read is TGTGCCAGCTCCGGGGGGTCCCAAGAGACG. The chain carries TRBV18 and TRBJ2-3; TRBD2 agrees at 7 bases. The read terminates 3 residues ahead of where the CDR3 ends, so the germline J gene completes it. In germline, CDR1 is KGHSH, CDR2 LQKENI. The CDR3 extends over 13 amino acids.

There are many counts of this clone. From the germline J gene comes the end of the CDR3, since the read stops 3 residues before it. The chain has TRBV6-1 and TRBJ1-5; D possibly corresponds to TRBD1 (6 bases). Germline loops: CDR1 MNHNS, CDR2 SASEGT. CDR3 size: 14 residues. V was clipped by 0 bases and J by 6 bases, with 9 bases between them. The DNA read from the CDR3 is TGTGCCAGCAGTGAAGCCACAGGGCGTCAGCCC. It encodes CASSEATGRQP. The complete CDR3 sequence is CASSEATGRQPQHF.

This clone was seen ten or more times. The read terminates 3 residues ahead of where the CDR3 ends, so the germline J gene completes it. The J gene is TRBJ1-2, the V gene TRBV7-2, with TRBD1 matching 7 bases. The CDR3 has 13 amino acids. Germline V lookup: CDR1 SGHTA, CDR2 FQGNSA. With V trimmed by 5 bases and J by 5 bases, 5 bases remained unmatched. Partial CDR3 DNA: TGTGCCAGCAGCCCGGGACAGAGATATGGC. It translates to CASSPGQRYG. The full CDR3 is CASSPGQRYGYTF.

Ten or more counts support this clone. The read is 3 residues too short to cover the CDR3 end, so that end is filled in from the germline J gene. V and J are TRBV7-2 and TRBJ1-4; 7 nucleotides line up with TRBD1. This CDR3 spans 14 amino acids. CDR1 is SGHTA and CDR2 is FQGNSA in the germline V gene. V lost 10 bases, J lost 2 bases, and 7 bases stayed unmatched. The part of the CDR3 DNA that was read is TGTGCCACCAATACAGGGGCCACTAATGAAAAA. Protein product: CATNTGATNEK. The complete CDR3 sequence is CATNTGATNEKLFF.

CDR3 DNA (partial): TGTGCCAGCAGCTTAACGAGCGCGGGAGTACCCTACAATGAG. Translating it yields CASSLTSAGVPYNE. The whole CDR3 protein reads CASSLTSAGVPYNEQFF. The rearrangement uses TRBV7-3 and TRBJ2-1, with 7 bases identical to TRBD2. The DNA ends 3 residues before the CDR3 does, and the rest of the CDR3 is filled in from the germline J gene. The J segment lost 2 bases and the V segment lost 0 bases, leaving 7 bases of the junction unmatched. CDR3 length equals 17 residues. Germline V CDR1 and CDR2: SGHTA, FQGTGA.

Note on this clone: The CDR3 end is not reached by the read, which stops 3 residues before it; the germline J gene fills it in. This sequence joins TRBV7-8 and TRBJ2-3; 7 bases are a match to TRBD1. This CDR3 has 17 amino acids. With V trimmed by 1 base and J by 3 bases, 10 bases remained unmatched. Germline V gene lookup returns CDR1 SGHVS and CDR2 FQNEAQ. The sequenced CDR3 bases are TGTGCCAGCAGCTTAGATTGGACAGGCCAAGTTACAGATACG. Its protein product is CASSLDWTGQVTDT. The whole CDR3 protein is CASSLDWTGQVTDTQYF.

This clone has ten or more counts. The DNA ends 3 residues before the CDR3 does, and the rest of the CDR3 is filled in from the germline J gene. The V call is TRBV29-1, the J call TRBJ2-1; 16 bases line up with TRBD2. V was clipped by 6 bases and J by 6 bases; unmatched bases: 5. CDR1 SQVTM and CDR2 ANQGSEA come from the germline V gene. This CDR3 has 15 amino acids. CDR3 in amino acids: CSVAGTSGRANEQFF. The CDR3 DNA, read in part, is TGCAGCGTCGCCGGGACTAGCGGGAGGGCCAATGAG.

A word on this clone: A read error may be the cause here, since a much bigger clone is one base away. The CDR3 end is not reached by the read, which stops 3 residues before it; the germline J gene fills it in. The J gene is TRBJ2-5, the V gene TRBV5-1; 9 positions match TRBD1. CDR1 SGHRS and CDR2 YFSETQ come from the germline V gene. The CDR3 runs 14 residues. Partial CDR3 DNA: TGCGCCAGTTGTTACAGGGGGCGGACAGATACC. Its translation is CASCYRGRTDT. The entire CDR3 protein is CASCYRGRTDTQYF.